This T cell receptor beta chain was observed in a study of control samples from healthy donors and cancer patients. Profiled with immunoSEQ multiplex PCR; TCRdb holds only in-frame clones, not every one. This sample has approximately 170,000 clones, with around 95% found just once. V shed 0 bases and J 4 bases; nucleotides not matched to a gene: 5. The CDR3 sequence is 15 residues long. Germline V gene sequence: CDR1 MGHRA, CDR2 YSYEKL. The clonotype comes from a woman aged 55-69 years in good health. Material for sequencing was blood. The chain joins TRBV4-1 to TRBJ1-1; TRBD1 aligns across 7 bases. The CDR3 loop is CASSQDRSGGTEAFF. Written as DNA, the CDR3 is TGCGCCAGCAGCCAAGATAGATCAGGGGGCACTGAAGCTTTCTTT.